This TCR beta chain was sequenced for a study of cytomegalovirus exposure and HLA in healthy donors. Study details: Earlier, almost 120 million unique TCR beta sequences were recovered from some 200 million T cells by an analysis. Study-level points and caveats: Analysis was carried out at a later point, and it linked a missense DCLRE1C variant to TCR beta V- and J-gene trimming.

The germline gives CDR1 ENHRY, CDR2 SYGVKD. The CDR3 extends over 17 amino acids. J lost 1 base, V lost 5 bases, and 13 bases had no gene match. The primer mix had 60 Vbeta and 13 Jbeta primers. Assay used: immunoSEQ multiplex PCR; TCRdb lists only in-frame clones, some missing. This sample has 130,000 to 150,000 clones, with 70% to 80% found just once. Comment on this clone: Its specificity is unknown.

The rearrangement links TRBV10-3 to TRBJ1-1; 7 bases agree with TRBD1. Sequences were obtained from PBMCs. This TCR was sampled from a male donor in good health and CMV-seronegative. The CDR3 protein is CAISSSGTDYPNTEAFF. DNA of the CDR3: TGTGCCATCAGTTCCTCCGGGACAGATTACCCGAACACTGAAGCTTTCTTT.